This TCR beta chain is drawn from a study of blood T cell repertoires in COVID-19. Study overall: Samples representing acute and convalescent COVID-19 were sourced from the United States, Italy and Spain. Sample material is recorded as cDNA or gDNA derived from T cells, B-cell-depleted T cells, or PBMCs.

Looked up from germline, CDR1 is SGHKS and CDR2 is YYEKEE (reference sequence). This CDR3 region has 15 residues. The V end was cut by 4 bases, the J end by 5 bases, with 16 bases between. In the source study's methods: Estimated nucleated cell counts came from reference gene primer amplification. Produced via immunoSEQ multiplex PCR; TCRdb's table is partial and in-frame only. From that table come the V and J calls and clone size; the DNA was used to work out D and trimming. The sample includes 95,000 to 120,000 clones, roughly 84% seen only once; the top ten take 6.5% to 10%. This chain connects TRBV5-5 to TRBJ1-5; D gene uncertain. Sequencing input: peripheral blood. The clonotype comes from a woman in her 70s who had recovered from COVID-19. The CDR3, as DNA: TGTGCCAGCAGCGTGGCCATAGGTCGGGATCAGCCCCAGCATTTT. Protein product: CASSVAIGRDQPQHF.